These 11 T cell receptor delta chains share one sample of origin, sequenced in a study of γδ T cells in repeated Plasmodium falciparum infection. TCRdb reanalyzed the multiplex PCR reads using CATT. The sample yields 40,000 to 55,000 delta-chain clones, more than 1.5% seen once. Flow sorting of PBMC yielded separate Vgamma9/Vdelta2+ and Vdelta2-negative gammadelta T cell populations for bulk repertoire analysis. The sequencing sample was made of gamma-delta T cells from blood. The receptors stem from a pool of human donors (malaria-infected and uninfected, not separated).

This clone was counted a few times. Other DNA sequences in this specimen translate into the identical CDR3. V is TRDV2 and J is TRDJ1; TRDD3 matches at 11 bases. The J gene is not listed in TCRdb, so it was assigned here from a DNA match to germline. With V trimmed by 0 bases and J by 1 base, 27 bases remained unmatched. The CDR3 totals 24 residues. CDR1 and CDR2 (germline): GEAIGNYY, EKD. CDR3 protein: CACDTVVLGDTGVSPRASTDKLIF. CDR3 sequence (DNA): TGTGCCTGTGACACCGTTGTGTTGGGGGATACGGGTGTCTCGCCTAGGGCATCCACCGATAAACTCATCTTT.

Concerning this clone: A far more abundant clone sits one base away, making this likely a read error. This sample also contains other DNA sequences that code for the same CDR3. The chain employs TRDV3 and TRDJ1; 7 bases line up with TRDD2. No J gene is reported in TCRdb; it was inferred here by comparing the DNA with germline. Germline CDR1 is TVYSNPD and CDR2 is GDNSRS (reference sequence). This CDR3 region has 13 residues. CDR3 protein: CAFKLSYTDKLIF. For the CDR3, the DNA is TGTGCCTTTAAGCTTTCCTACACCGACAAACTCATCTTT.

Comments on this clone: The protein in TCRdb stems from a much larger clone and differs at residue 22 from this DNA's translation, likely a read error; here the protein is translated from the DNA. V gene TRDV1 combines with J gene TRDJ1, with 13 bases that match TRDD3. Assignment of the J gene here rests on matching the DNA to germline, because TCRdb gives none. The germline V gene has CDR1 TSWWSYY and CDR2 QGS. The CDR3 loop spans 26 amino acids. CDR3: CALGAPRLLFYITGGYELSSTNKLIF. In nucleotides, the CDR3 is TGTGCTCTTGGGGCGCCTCGCCTTCTTTTCTATATTACTGGGGGATACGAGTTAAGTAGCACCAATAAACTCATCTTT.

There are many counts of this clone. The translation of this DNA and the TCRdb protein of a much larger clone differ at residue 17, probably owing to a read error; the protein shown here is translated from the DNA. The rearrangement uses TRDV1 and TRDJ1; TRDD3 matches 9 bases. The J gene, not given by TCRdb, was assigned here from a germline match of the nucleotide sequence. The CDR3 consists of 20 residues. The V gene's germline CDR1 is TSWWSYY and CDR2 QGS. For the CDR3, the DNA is TGTGCTCTTAGAGGAGGGGGATACCCTGGGATACTGGGGTACACCGATGAACTCATCTTT. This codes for CALRGGGYPGILGYTDELIF.

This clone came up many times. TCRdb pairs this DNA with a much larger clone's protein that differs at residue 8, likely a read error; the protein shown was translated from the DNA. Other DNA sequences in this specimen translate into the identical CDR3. The DNA of the CDR3 is TGTGCCTGTGACCCACTGGGGGGTAGCACCGATAAACTCATCTTT. Residues: CACDPLGGSTDKLIF. V is TRDV2 and J is TRDJ1; 8 nucleotides line up with TRDD3. The J gene, left out of TCRdb, was set here by checking the DNA against germline. CDR3 length equals 15 residues. V gave up 3 bases and J gave up 1 base; unmatched junction bases: 6. The germline V gene has CDR1 GEAIGNYY and CDR2 EKD.

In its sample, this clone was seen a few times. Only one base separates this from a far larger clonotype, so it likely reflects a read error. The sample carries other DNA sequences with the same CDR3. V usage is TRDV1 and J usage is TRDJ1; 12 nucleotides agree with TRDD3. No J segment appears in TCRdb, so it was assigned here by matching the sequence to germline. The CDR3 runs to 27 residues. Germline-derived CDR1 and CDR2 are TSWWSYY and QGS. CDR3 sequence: CALGEPDGEVSGSILGDTLTSTDKLIF. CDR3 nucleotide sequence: TGTGCCCTTGGGGAACCCGATGGGGAAGTCTCCGGGTCCATACTGGGGGATACACTCACATCTACCGATAAACTCATCTTT.

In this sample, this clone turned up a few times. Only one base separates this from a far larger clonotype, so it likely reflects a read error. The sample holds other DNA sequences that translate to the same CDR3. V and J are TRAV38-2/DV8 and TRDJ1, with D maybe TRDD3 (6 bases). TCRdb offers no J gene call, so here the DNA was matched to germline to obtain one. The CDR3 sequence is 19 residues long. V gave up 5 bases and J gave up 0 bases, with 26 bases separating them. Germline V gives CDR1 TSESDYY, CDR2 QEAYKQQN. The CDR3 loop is CAYRSRGSPQTINTDKLIF. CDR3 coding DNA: TGTGCTTATAGAAGCAGGGGGAGTCCGCAAACGATCAACACCGATAAACTCATCTTT.

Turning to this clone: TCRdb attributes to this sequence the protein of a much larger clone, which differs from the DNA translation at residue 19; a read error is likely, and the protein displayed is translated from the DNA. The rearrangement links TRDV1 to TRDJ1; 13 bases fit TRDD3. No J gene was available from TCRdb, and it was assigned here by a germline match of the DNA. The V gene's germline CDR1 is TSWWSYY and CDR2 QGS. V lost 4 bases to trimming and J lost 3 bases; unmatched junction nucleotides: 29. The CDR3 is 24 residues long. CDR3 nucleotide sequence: TGTGCTCTTGGGGGACCGAGTCTCGACTACTGGGGGATACGCCGTACTCGGTACGCCGATAAACTCATCTTT. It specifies CALGGPSLDYWGIRRTRYADKLIF.

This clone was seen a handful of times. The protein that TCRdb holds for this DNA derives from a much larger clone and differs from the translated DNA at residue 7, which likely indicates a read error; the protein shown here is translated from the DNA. The CDR3 reads CAFLLPPYWGIRSPYYTDKLIF. The CDR3 nucleotides are TGTGCCTTCCTCCTTCCTCCGTACTGGGGGATACGTTCACCTTATTACACCGATAAACTCATCTTT. The chain recombines TRDV3 with TRDJ1; 13 bases map to TRDD3. The J gene is absent in TCRdb and was assigned here via DNA matching to germline. After removal of 3 bases from V and 0 bases from J, the junction contained 25 bases not matched to a gene. This CDR3 has 22 amino acids. Germline CDR1 and CDR2: TVYSNPD and GDNSRS (reference sequence).

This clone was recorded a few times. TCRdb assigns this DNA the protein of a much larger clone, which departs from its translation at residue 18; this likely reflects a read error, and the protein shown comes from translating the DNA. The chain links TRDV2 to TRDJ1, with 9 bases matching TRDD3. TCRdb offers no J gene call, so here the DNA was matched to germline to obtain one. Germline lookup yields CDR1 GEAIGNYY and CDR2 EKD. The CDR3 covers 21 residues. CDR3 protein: CACDPLAFHTGDTGSTDELIF. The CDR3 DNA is TGTGCCTGTGACCCGCTGGCCTTCCACACTGGGGATACGGGGTCCACCGATGAACTCATCTTT.

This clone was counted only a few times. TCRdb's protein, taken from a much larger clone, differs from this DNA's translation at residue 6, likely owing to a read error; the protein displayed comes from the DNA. CDR3 sequence (DNA): TGTGCTCTTGGGGAACCAGGTCCTAAGAAACTCATCTTT. It is translated as CALGEPGPKKLIF. V gene TRDV1 combines with J gene TRDJ1, with a tentative D call TRDD2 (5 bases). No J gene was available from TCRdb, and it was assigned here by a germline match of the DNA. Trimming shortened V by 1 base and J by 8 bases, and 11 bases separated the two germline ends. There are 13 residues in the CDR3. Germline V gives CDR1 TSWWSYY, CDR2 QGS.